This TCR beta chain was captured by sequencing in a study of PD-1 blockade in classical Hodgkin lymphoma. Study conclusions and caveats: Whereas CD4+ TCR diversity had risen significantly by C4D1, CD8+ TCR diversity had not. Individuals initiating nivolumab under 1 year after ASCT were excluded.

In the case of this clone: Its antigen remains unidentified.

Each patient relapsed following autologous stem cell transplantation, and prior brentuximab vedotin exposure differed. CDR3 size: 16 residues. Germline trimming cut 1 base from V and 4 bases from J; bases unmatched to any gene: 4. The germline gives CDR1 SGHRS, CDR2 YFSETQ. Here immunoSEQ multiplex PCR was the method, and the copy in TCRdb shows in-frame clones only, minus some. The sample consists of roughly 15,000 clones, more than 55% of them appearing once. The sample consisted of peripheral blood mononuclear cells (PBMCs), taken before the second cycle of nivolumab. The V and J genes are TRBV5-1 and TRBJ2-2; 10 nucleotides agree with TRBD2. This sequence was found in a human donor with classical Hodgkin lymphoma. The CDR3 region has the DNA TGCGCCAGCAGCTTGAACCTAGCGGGAGTCACCGGGGAGCTGTTTTTT. Its translation: CASSLNLAGVTGELFF.